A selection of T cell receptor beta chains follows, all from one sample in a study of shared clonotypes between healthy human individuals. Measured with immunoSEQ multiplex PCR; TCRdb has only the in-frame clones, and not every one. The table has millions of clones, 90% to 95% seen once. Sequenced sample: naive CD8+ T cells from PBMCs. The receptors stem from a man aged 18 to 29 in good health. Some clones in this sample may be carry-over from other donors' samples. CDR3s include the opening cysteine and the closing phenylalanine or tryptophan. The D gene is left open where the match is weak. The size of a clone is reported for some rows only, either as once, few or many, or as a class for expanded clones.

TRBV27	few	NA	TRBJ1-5	TGTGCCAGCAGTTTATCGCACGGGCTCGGAAATCAGCCCCAGCATTTT	CASSLSHGLGNQPQHF
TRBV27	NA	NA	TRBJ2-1	TGTGCCAGCAGTTTCGGTGGGCGCTACAATGAGCAGTTCTTC	CASSFGGRYNEQFF
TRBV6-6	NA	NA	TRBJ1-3	TGTGCCAGCAGTCACCCGGGGCAGGGCCCTGGAAACACCATATATTTT	CASSHPGQGPGNTIYF
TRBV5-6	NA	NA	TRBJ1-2	TGTGCCAGCAGCTTGTTAGGGGAAGACTATGGCTACACCTTC	CASSLLGEDYGYTF
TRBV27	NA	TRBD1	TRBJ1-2	TGTGCCAGCAGTGGGACAGGGATGGTTGGCTACACCTTC	CASSGTGMVGYTF
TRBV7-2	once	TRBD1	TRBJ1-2	TGTGCCAGCAGCCGCCGGGACAGGGAGTTTATCAACGGCTACACCTTC	CASSRRDREFINGYTF
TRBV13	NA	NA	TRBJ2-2	TGTGCCAGCAGCTTTCGGGCCGGGGAGCTGTTTTTT	CASSFRAGELFF
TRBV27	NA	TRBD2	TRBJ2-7	TGTGCCAGCGGCGGGAGCTCCTACGAGCAGTACTTC	CASGGSSYEQYF
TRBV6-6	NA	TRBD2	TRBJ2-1	TGTGCCAGCAGGGCCCCCCTAGCGGGAGTGGAAGATGAGCAGTTCTTC	CASRAPLAGVEDEQFF
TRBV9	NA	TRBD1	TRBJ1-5	TGTGCCAGCAGCGCGGGGGGACAGTACAATCAGCCCCAGCATTTT	CASSAGGQYNQPQHF
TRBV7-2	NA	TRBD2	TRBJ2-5	TGTGCCAGCAGCTTAGTAATAGCGGGAGAAGGAAACCAAGAGACCCAGTACTTC	CASSLVIAGEGNQETQYF
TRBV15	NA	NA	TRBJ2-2	TGTGCCACCAGCGGGGGCCCGGAAGACACCGGGGAGCTGTTTTTT	CATSGGPEDTGELFF
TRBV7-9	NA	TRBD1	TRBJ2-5	TGTGCCAGCAGCTTAGACAGGGGGGAGACCCAGTACTTC	CASSLDRGETQYF
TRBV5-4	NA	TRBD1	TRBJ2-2	TGTGCCAGCAGCTTGGGTACAGGGGTAGTCGGGGAGCTGTTTTTT	CASSLGTGVVGELFF
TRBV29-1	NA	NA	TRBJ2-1	TGCAGCGTTGCCCAGCGGACCTACAATGAGCAGTTCTTC	CSVAQRTYNEQFF
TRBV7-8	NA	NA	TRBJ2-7	TGTGCCAGCAGCGACCGGGGATTGTACGAGCAGTACTTC	CASSDRGLYEQYF
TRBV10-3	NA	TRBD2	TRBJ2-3	TGTGCCATCAGTGACGGCGGGAGTTTGACAGATACGCAGTATTTT	CAISDGGSLTDTQYF
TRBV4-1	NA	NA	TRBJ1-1	TGCGCCAGCAGCCAAACGCCCGCGGAGGCCTTTATCTTT	CASSQTPAEAFIF
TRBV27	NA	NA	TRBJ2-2	TGTGCCAGCAGCGGCAGCTTACGGGAGCTGTTTTTT	CASSGSLRELFF
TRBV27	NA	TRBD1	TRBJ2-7	TGTGCCAGCAGTCAAGCGGGACAGGGGGCCAAGTACGAGCAGTACTTC	CASSQAGQGAKYEQYF
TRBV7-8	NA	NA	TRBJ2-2	TGTGCCAGCAGCGGGGGGGCCACCGGGGAGCTGTTTTTT	CASSGGATGELFF
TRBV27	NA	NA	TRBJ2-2	TGTGCCAGCAGTTTCTTTAGCGGGAACACCGGGGAGCTGTTTTTT	CASSFFSGNTGELFF
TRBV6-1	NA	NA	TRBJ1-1	TGTGCCAGCAGGATAACAGGGACCACTGAAGCTTTCTTT	CASRITGTTEAFF
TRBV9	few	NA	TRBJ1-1	TGTGCCAGCAGCCCCGCAGGTTCTGAAGCTTTCTTT	CASSPAGSEAFF
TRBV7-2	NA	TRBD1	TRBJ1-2	TGTGCCAGCAGCTCCCGGGACAGGGGGCATTTCTTCTATGGCTACACCTTC	CASSSRDRGHFFYGYTF
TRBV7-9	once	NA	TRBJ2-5	TGTGCCAGCAGCTCCCAGCAGGGTCCCGAAGAGACCCAGTACTTC	CASSSQQGPEETQYF
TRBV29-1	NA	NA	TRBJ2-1	TGCAGCGGACGAGGTCTTGAGAATCGGAATTACAATGAGCAGCTCTTC	CSGRGLENRNYNEQLF
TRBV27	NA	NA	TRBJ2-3	TGTGCCAGCGGAAGGACAGATTCGGATACGCAGTATTTT	CASGRTDSDTQYF
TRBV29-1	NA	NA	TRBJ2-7	TGCAGCGTCCTACCACCGGGTCCGACGGTCCACGAGCAGTACTTC	CSVLPPGPTVHEQYF
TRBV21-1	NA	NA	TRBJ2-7	TGTGCCAGCGCCCCGTCGGGACAGCCCTACGAGCAGTACTTC	CASAPSGQPYEQYF
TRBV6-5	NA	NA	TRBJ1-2	TGTGCCAGCAGTTACTCCGAGGGGGAGTATGGCTACACCTTC	CASSYSEGEYGYTF
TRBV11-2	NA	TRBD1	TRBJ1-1	TGTGCCAGCAGCTCGACAGGGTATGGCGACACTGAAGCTTTCTTT	CASSSTGYGDTEAFF
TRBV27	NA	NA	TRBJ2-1	TGTGCCAGCAGTTTATCGTACCCGCCGGACAATGAGCAGTTCTTC	CASSLSYPPDNEQFF
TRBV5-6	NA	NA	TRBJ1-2	TGTGCCAGCAGCTTGGAGACCGGTTATGGCTACACCTTC	CASSLETGYGYTF
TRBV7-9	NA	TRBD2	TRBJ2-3	TGTGCCAGCAGCTTAGAAAGGACTAGTAGCGATACGCAGTATTTT	CASSLERTSSDTQYF
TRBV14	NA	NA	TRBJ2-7	TGTGCCAGCAGCCAAGCGGCAGGGCCTTACGAGCAGTACTTC	CASSQAAGPYEQYF
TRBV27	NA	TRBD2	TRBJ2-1	TGTGCCAGCAGTTCCCGGACTAGCGGGAGTTTTAATGAGCAGTTCTTC	CASSSRTSGSFNEQFF
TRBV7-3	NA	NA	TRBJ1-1	TGTGCCAGCAGCTTAACAGGGGTCGACACTGAAGCTTTCTTT	CASSLTGVDTEAFF
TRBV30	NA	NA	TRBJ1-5	TGTGCCTGGAGTGTCACAGGGATCGGTCAGCCCCAGCATTTT	CAWSVTGIGQPQHF
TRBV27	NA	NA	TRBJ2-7	TGTGCCAGCAGTCGGGACGGCCGCTCCTACGAGCAGTACTTC	CASSRDGRSYEQYF